Reported below is one TCR beta chain. Its antigen remains unidentified. V lost 2 bases and J 2 bases, leaving 10 bases between the germline ends. This CDR3 region has 15 residues. Reverse transcription used about 0.45 to 1 ug RNA and random hexamers. TCRdb used MiXCR to reprocess the immunoSEQ multiplex PCR reads, holding one entry per CDR3 protein. The profile shows about 140,000 distinct CDR3 sequences, about 95% of them singletons. This entry is derived from a study of CD8 T cells in Susac syndrome. General study results and limits: The CD4+ T cell repertoires of Susac syndrome were found to show no clonal expansion.

The sequence was obtained from a human donor with Susac syndrome. Sequencing was carried out using CD4+ T cells from PBMCs. The chain is built from TRBV12-3 or TRBV12-4 and TRBJ1-5; D is perhaps TRBD1 (6 bases). CDR3 sequence reads: CASSLTAGGNQPQHF. In nucleotides, the CDR3 is TGTGCCAGCAGTTTAACCGCAGGGGGCAATCAGCCCCAGCATTTT.